The 24 T cell receptor beta chains listed next were all sequenced from one sample in a study of blood T cell repertoires in COVID-19. Here immunoSEQ multiplex PCR was the method, and the copy in TCRdb shows in-frame clones only, minus some. The sample consists of about 340,000 clones, over 70% of them appearing once. The specimen sequenced was peripheral blood. The source is a woman in her forties or fifties with COVID-19, enrolled during active disease.

The rearrangement links TRBV7-9 to TRBJ2-1; TRBD1 is a possible D gene (6 bases). The CDR3 has 14 amino acids. Germline-derived CDR1 and CDR2 are SEHNR and FQNEAQ (reference sequence). V lost 3 bases and J lost 8, with 14 bases in between. DNA for the CDR3: TGTGCCAGCAGCTTTGGGGGCCGTGGCTATGAGCAGTTCTTC. Translating it yields CASSFGGRGYEQFF.

The gene calls are TRBV5-4 and TRBJ2-1; 10 bases map to TRBD2. The germline V gene has CDR1 SGHNT and CDR2 YYREEE (reference sequence). V was clipped by 1 base and J by 10 bases; unmatched bases: 8. This CDR3 has 15 residues. The DNA of the CDR3 is TGTGCCAGCAGCTTGAGGATAGCGGGAGGTATGGAGCAGTTCTTC. The encoded protein is CASSLRIAGGMEQFF.

V and J are TRBV10-3 and TRBJ2-1; 11 positions match TRBD2. This CDR3 contains 16 residues. The germline V gene has CDR1 ENHRY and CDR2 SYGVKD. V lost 5 bases and J lost 5; bases outside the gene matches: 8. The CDR3 protein is CAISNTGTSGNNEQFF. CDR3 nucleotide sequence: TGTGCCATCAGTAACACCGGGACTAGCGGTAACAATGAGCAGTTCTTC.

CDR3 sequence (DNA): TGTGCCAGCAGCCAAGGGACAGGGGGCTCTGGGGCCAACGTCCTGACTTTC. Translating it yields CASSQGTGGSGANVLTF. The chain joins TRBV4-2 to TRBJ2-6, with 10 bases identical to TRBD1. The CDR3 is 17 amino acids. V lost 1 base and J lost 0; bases outside the gene matches: 0. The V gene's germline CDR1 is LGHNA and CDR2 YNFKEQ.

The rearrangement uses TRBV5-1 and TRBJ1-3, with D tentatively TRBD1 (5 bases). V was trimmed by 0 bases and J by 0 bases, leaving 10 bases between them. CDR1 is SGHRS and CDR2 is YFSETQ in the germline V gene. This CDR3 comprises 16 residues. CDR3 nucleotides: TGCGCCAGCAGCTTGGGGGGCGCTAGCTCTGGAAACACCATATATTTT. It specifies CASSLGGASSGNTIYF.

The V gene is TRBV11-2, the J gene TRBJ2-2; 14 bases agree with TRBD2. From germline, CDR1 is SGHAT and CDR2 FQNNGV. The CDR3 spans 17 residues. J was trimmed by 6 bases and V by 2 bases; bases with no gene match: 5. Written as DNA, the CDR3 is TGTGCCAGCAGCTTAATGGGACTAGCGGGAGTGGCCGGGGAGCTGTTTTTT. Its protein is CASSLMGLAGVAGELFF.

Points on this clone: In the same sample, other DNA sequences code for this CDR3. The chain uses TRBV5-1 and TRBJ1-5, with 7 bases lining up with TRBD1. CDR1 is SGHRS, CDR2 YFSETQ, per germline. Trimming at V came to 3 bases and at J to 2 bases, leaving 2 bases not matched to a gene. The CDR3 runs to 14 residues. In nucleotides, the CDR3 is TGCGCCAGCAGCTCAACAGGGGGCAATCAGCCCCAGCATTTT. Its translation is CASSSTGGNQPQHF.

The V and J genes are TRBV11-3 and TRBJ1-3, with D possibly matching TRBD1 (6 bases). Germline V gives CDR1 SGHNT, CDR2 YENEEA. This CDR3 spans 15 amino acids. V was pared by 5 bases and J by 4 bases, with 15 bases between. The chain's CDR3 is CASSPRDKTGNTIYF. The CDR3 nucleotides are TGTGCCAGCAGCCCCCGGGACAAGACGGGAAACACCATATATTTT.

This clone was counted once. This chain uses TRBV6-1 with TRBJ1-5, with D unclear. CDR1 and CDR2 from the germline V gene are MNHNS and SASEGT. The CDR3 extends over 14 amino acids. V lost 2 bases and J 6 bases, leaving 11 bases between the germline ends. CDR3 loop: CASSEFGAVQPQHF. In DNA, the CDR3 is TGTGCCAGCAGTGAATTTGGCGCGGTTCAGCCCCAGCATTTT.

This clone appeared a few times. The chain joins TRBV11-3 to TRBJ2-3, with D unclear. The germline gives CDR1 SGHNT, CDR2 YENEEA. This CDR3 is built from 13 residues. V shed 1 base and J shed 3 bases, with 5 bases lying between them. The CDR3 reads CASSLGGTDTQYF. The CDR3 DNA sequence: TGTGCCAGCAGCTTAGGCGGAACAGATACGCAGTATTTT. Complete variable domain (other parts from reference TRBV11-3 and TRBJ2-3): EAGVVQSPRYKIIEKKQPVAFWCNPISGHNTLYWYLQNLGQGPELLIRYENEEAVDDSQLPKDRFSAERLKGVDSTLKIQPAELGDSAVYLCASSLGGTDTQYFGPGTRLTVL.

The J gene is TRBJ2-2, the V gene TRBV6-6; TRBD1 aligns across 10 bases. The CDR3 consists of 16 residues. The germline CDR1 and CDR2 sequences are MNHNY and SVGAGI (reference sequence). V was pared by 4 bases and J by 1 base, with 3 bases of the junction left unmatched. The CDR3 is CASSSDRGKNTGELFF. The CDR3 nucleotides read TGTGCCAGCAGTTCGGACAGGGGGAAGAACACCGGGGAGCTGTTTTTT.

J is TRBJ1-1 and V is TRBV19; no clear D. Trimming pared 3 bases from V and 5 bases from J, leaving 10 bases between. The length of the CDR3 is 13 residues. Germline V CDR1 and CDR2: LNHDA, SQIVND (reference sequence). CDR3 loop: CASSIFHGTEAFF. The CDR3 DNA sequence: TGTGCCAGTAGTATCTTCCACGGGACTGAAGCTTTCTTT. Full variable domain (remainder filled in from reference TRBV19 and TRBJ1-1): DGGITQSPKYLFRKEGQNVTLSCEQNLNHDAMYWYRQDPGQGLRLIYYSQIVNDFQKGDIAEGYSVSREKKESFPLTVTSAQKNPTAFYLCASSIFHGTEAFFGQGTRLTVV.

This sequence joins TRBV6-6 and TRBJ2-5; a weak D match, TRBD2 (7 bases). The germline V gene has CDR1 MNHNY and CDR2 SVGAGI (reference sequence). V gave up 6 bases and J gave up 5 bases, with 19 bases separating them. The CDR3 has 15 amino acids. Here the CDR3 reads CASRADPRGGETQYF. CDR3 coding DNA: TGTGCCAGCAGAGCCGACCCGAGGGGGGGTGAGACCCAGTACTTC.

The V gene is TRBV18, the J gene TRBJ1-1; D is uncertain. The V end was cut by 1 base, the J end by 1 base, with 7 bases between. This CDR3 contains 14 residues. Germline-derived CDR1 and CDR2 are KGHSH and LQKENI. CDR3: CASSPLARNTEAFF. In DNA form, the CDR3 reads TGTGCCAGCTCACCACTTGCCAGGAACACTGAAGCTTTCTTT.

The rearrangement links TRBV7-9 to TRBJ2-3; 12 bases are shared with TRBD2. The CDR3 is 16 residues long. After removal of 9 bases from V and 3 bases from J, the junction contained 10 bases not matched to a gene. The germline CDR1 and CDR2 sequences are SEHNR and FQNEAQ (reference sequence). CDR3 bases: TGTGCCAGTTCTAGCGGGAGGGCCGGTGGAACAGATACGCAGTATTTT. This translates into CASSSGRAGGTDTQYF.

This chain links TRBV5-1 with TRBJ2-1; unclear D gene. CDR3 length: 15 amino acids. Trimming took 7 bases from V and 3 from J, leaving 17 bases between them. Per germline, CDR1 SGHRS and CDR2 YFSETQ. For the CDR3, the DNA is TGCGCCAGCCAGCTTGCTCAGCGAAACTACAATGAGCAGTTCTTC. Translation: CASQLAQRNYNEQFF.

The gene calls are TRBV5-5 and TRBJ2-1; TRBD2 might be the D (5 bases). The V end was cut by 1 base, the J end by 9 bases, with 17 bases between. This CDR3 comprises 15 residues. Looked up from germline, CDR1 is SGHKS and CDR2 is YYEKEE (reference sequence). CDR3 in amino acids: CASSLLVRASGEQFF. CDR3 nucleotide sequence: TGTGCCAGCAGCTTGTTGGTGAGGGCCTCGGGTGAGCAGTTCTTC.

The V call is TRBV6-4, the J call TRBJ1-2; 8 bases match TRBD1. With V trimmed by 10 bases and J by 4 bases, 14 bases remained unmatched. The germline CDR1 and CDR2 sequences are MRHNA and SNTAGT. The CDR3 totals 15 residues. The CDR3 DNA reads TGTGCCACCCATAGAGACAGGGGATCTTTCTATGGCTACACCTTC. Its protein is CATHRDRGSFYGYTF.

In nucleotides, the CDR3 is TGTGCCAGCAGTTTAGGTCAGATATACGAGCAGTACTTC. The encoded protein is CASSLGQIYEQYF. V usage is TRBV12-3 or TRBV12-4 and J usage is TRBJ2-7, with D unresolved. Trimming took 1 base from V and 4 from J, leaving 8 bases between them. The length of the CDR3 is 13 residues.

This clone was counted a single time. J is TRBJ2-5 and V is TRBV15; D is perhaps TRBD2 (7 bases). Looked up from germline, CDR1 is LNHNV and CDR2 is YYDKDF (reference sequence). CDR3 size: 15 residues. V gave up 5 bases and J gave up 4 bases, with 17 bases separating them. The CDR3 nucleotides read TGTGCCACCAGCGGGGGGCGGGAGTCCGTAGAGACCCAGTACTTC. It codes for CATSGGRESVETQYF. Variable domain in full (rest from reference TRBV15 and TRBJ2-5): DAMVIQNPRYQVTQFGKPVTLSCSQTLNHNVMYWYQQKSSQAPKLLFHYYDKDFNNEADTPDNFQSRRPNTSFCFLDIRSPGLGDTAMYLCATSGGRESVETQYFGPGTRLLVL.

This chain uses TRBV2 with TRBJ1-4; 8 bases are a match to TRBD1. V dropped 6 bases and J dropped 4; count of bases not matched to a gene: 10. Germline CDR1 and CDR2: SNHLY and FYNNEI. CDR3 length equals 16 residues. CDR3 protein: CASSYRGSSLNEKLFF. CDR3 in DNA: TGTGCCAGCAGCTACAGGGGGAGTTCTCTTAATGAAAAACTGTTTTTT.

This rearrangement joins TRBV5-6 to TRBJ2-1; tentative D call: TRBD1 (6 bases). Germline CDR1 and CDR2: SGHDT and YYEEEE. The CDR3 has 12 residues. Deletions cut 1 base from V and 9 bases from J, with 8 bases between. The CDR3 loop reads CASSLTGLEQFF. CDR3 bases: TGTGCCAGCAGCTTGACAGGGCTTGAGCAGTTCTTC.

The chain uses TRBV5-1 and TRBJ1-1; D not resolved. This CDR3 has 13 residues. Germline values: CDR1 SGHRS, CDR2 YFSETQ. The ends were cut back, 4 bases at V and 0 bases at J, with 7 bases in the middle. The CDR3 coding sequence is TGCGCCAGCAGCGTGAGTATGAACACTGAAGCTTTCTTT. Its protein is CASSVSMNTEAFF.

The chain uses TRBV2 and TRBJ2-7; 10 bases are a match to TRBD2. J lost 3 bases, V lost 4 bases, and 3 bases had no gene match. The CDR3 consists of 14 residues. Germline-derived CDR1 and CDR2 are SNHLY and FYNNEI. The CDR3 DNA is TGTGCCAGCAGTGTCTCTAGCGGGGGCTACGAGCAGTACTTC. It codes for CASSVSSGGYEQYF.